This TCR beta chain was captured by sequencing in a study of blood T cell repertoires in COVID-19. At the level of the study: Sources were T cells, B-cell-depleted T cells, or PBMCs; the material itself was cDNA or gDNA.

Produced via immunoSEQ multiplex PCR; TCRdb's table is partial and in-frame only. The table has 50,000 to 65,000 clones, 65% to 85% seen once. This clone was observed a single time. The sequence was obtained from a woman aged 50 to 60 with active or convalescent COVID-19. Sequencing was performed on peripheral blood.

CDR3 in DNA: TGCAGCGCCCTAGTGGGAGGGAGGAATGAGCAGTTCTTC. Residues: CSALVGGRNEQFF. The gene calls are TRBV29-1 and TRBJ2-1, with TRBD2 identical over 7 bases. V lost 7 bases to trimming and J lost 7 bases; unmatched junction nucleotides: 10. Germline values: CDR1 SQVTM, CDR2 ANQGSEA. CDR3 size: 13 residues.